This TCR beta chain comes out of a study of blood T cell repertoires in COVID-19. This clone was detected only once. Clones were sequenced by immunoSEQ multiplex PCR, and TCRdb holds only the in-frame ones, with some missing. The sample yields over 60,000 clones, around 91% seen once. Germline CDR1 SGHTA, CDR2 FQGTGA. The germline V and J ends were trimmed by 1 base and 0 bases, with 12 bases remaining between them. The CDR3 totals 16 residues. The receptor was isolated from a man in his fifties with COVID-19, enrolled during active disease. The chain recombines TRBV7-3 with TRBJ1-1; D not certain. Material: peripheral blood. The DNA of the CDR3 is TGTGCCAGCAGCTTAAACCCCGGGAGCATGAACACTGAAGCTTTCTTT. Protein: CASSLNPGSMNTEAFF.